Presented here are 32 T cell receptor beta chains from one specimen sequenced in a study of post-analysis software for immune sequencing data. Findings and caveats of the study: TRBV5-6, TRBV5-1 and TRBV20-1 belonged to a set of about five TRBV segments that were more frequent in patients than controls.

Sequencing libraries made from TCR beta cDNA carried unique molecular identifiers. One entry per CDR3 protein results from TCRdb running MiXCR on the PCR reads. The sample includes roughly 670,000 distinct CDR3 sequences, around 60% of them seen just once. The antigens for these receptors are not known. The sequenced material came from blood. The source of these receptors is a girl aged 2 to 9 with multiple sclerosis.

The rearrangement joins TRBV12-3 or TRBV12-4 to TRBJ2-1; 9 bases align to TRBD2. The V segment lost 1 base and the J segment 12 bases; nucleotides outside the gene matches: 4. CDR3 length: 13 amino acids. This CDR3 is CASSLGTSVGQFF. For the CDR3, the DNA is TGTGCCAGCAGTTTAGGGACTAGCGTCGGGCAGTTCTTC.

The chain carries TRBV6-5 and TRBJ2-3; D remains unclear. V lost 5 bases to trimming and J lost 5 bases, with 14 bases between them. Germline V lookup: CDR1 MNHEY, CDR2 SVGAGI. The CDR3 covers 14 residues. CDR3 region: CASSTTPGVDTQYF. As DNA, the CDR3 is TGTGCCAGCAGTACAACTCCAGGCGTAGATACGCAGTATTTT.

The rearrangement uses TRBV6-6 and TRBJ2-3; the D is unclear. The germline V gene encodes CDR1 MNHNY and CDR2 SVGAGI (reference sequence). With 2 bases removed from V and 2 bases from J, the gap between germline ends came to 8 bases. The CDR3 covers 14 residues. The CDR3 nucleotides are TGTGCCAGCAGTTACAAGCCTCACACAGATACGCAGTATTTT. This sequence encodes CASSYKPHTDTQYF.

The chain employs TRBV20-1 and TRBJ1-5; tentative D call: TRBD1 (6 bases). The germline V gene encodes CDR1 DFQATT and CDR2 SNEGSKA (reference sequence). The CDR3 has 16 residues. V shed 1 base and J shed 4 bases, with 17 bases lying between them. The CDR3 sequence is CSARASGRGGNQPQHF. The CDR3 DNA sequence: TGCAGTGCTAGAGCCAGTGGCAGGGGCGGTAATCAGCCCCAGCATTTT.

The CDR3 region has the DNA TGCAGTGCTAGGCTCGGGACAGGGGCCTACGAGCAGTACTTC. Residues: CSARLGTGAYEQYF. The chain combines TRBV20-1 with TRBJ2-7; 10 bases map to TRBD1. With V trimmed by 3 bases and J by 2 bases, 4 bases remained unmatched. The germline V gene has CDR1 DFQATT and CDR2 SNEGSKA (reference sequence). CDR3 length: 14 amino acids.

The rearrangement links TRBV6-4 to TRBJ2-1, with 12 bases that match TRBD2. The CDR3 totals 15 residues. The ends lost 0 bases at V and 15 bases at J; junction bases unmatched: 9. The germline gives CDR1 MRHNA, CDR2 SNTAGT. CDR3 sequence reads: CASSDSGLAGGHLFF. The CDR3 DNA is TGTGCCAGCAGTGACTCTGGGCTAGCGGGAGGGCATCTGTTCTTC.

In this sample, this clonotype turned up a few times. The chain employs TRBV29-1 and TRBJ2-3, with D maybe TRBD2 (5 bases). In germline, CDR1 is SQVTM, CDR2 ANQGSEA. The CDR3 has 13 residues. The V gene lost 3 bases and the J gene lost 4 bases, with 11 bases spanning the gap. The CDR3 here is CSVEGRGADTQYF. In DNA form, the CDR3 reads TGCAGCGTTGAGGGCCGGGGTGCAGATACGCAGTATTTT.

This clonotype turned up a few times. V is TRBV9 and J is TRBJ2-1, with TRBD1 matching 9 bases. CDR1 is SGDLS, CDR2 YYNGEE, per germline. This CDR3 is 16 amino acids long. V lost 3 bases and J lost 6; bases outside the gene matches: 10. CDR3 DNA sequence: TGTGCCAGCAGCGATACCGGGACAGGGCCGCGCAATGAGCAGTTCTTC. Translation: CASSDTGTGPRNEQFF.

This clonotype occurred a few times. J is TRBJ2-7 and V is TRBV4-1; 8 bases are a match to TRBD1. V gave up 4 bases and J gave up 4 bases; unmatched junction bases: 27. CDR1 and CDR2 from the germline V gene are MGHRA and YSYEKL. The CDR3 consists of 21 residues. The CDR3 bases are TGCGCCAGCAGCCTGCGACCGACGATCTACCGGGTAGGACAGGGTGTGTACGAGCAGTACTTC. This gives the protein CASSLRPTIYRVGQGVYEQYF.

The chain combines TRBV4-1 with TRBJ1-5; the match to TRBD1 covers 8 bases. CDR1 MGHRA and CDR2 YSYEKL come from the germline V gene. The CDR3 covers 18 residues. V lost 3 bases to trimming and J lost 6 bases; unmatched junction nucleotides: 16. The CDR3 DNA reads as TGCGCCAGCAGCCAGTATATAGTCTACAACAGGGGGAGTCAGCCCCAGCATTTT. As protein: CASSQYIVYNRGSQPQHF.

The chain employs TRBV12-3 or TRBV12-4 and TRBJ1-5; D remains ambiguous. The CDR3 runs to 14 residues. Trimming took 7 bases from V and 3 from J, leaving 13 bases between them. DNA of the CDR3: TGTGCCAGCAACACCGGACGGAACAATCAGCCCCAGCATTTT. Amino acid sequence: CASNTGRNNQPQHF.

The rearrangement joins TRBV5-1 to TRBJ2-1; D is perhaps TRBD2 (5 bases). Germline V gives CDR1 SGHRS, CDR2 YFSETQ. Trimming cost V 0 bases and J 9 bases, with 13 bases left between them. The length of the CDR3 is 14 residues. The CDR3 bases are TGCGCCAGCAGCTTGGAAGTAGGTACTAGTGAGCAGTTCTTC. Residues: CASSLEVGTSEQFF.

The genes are TRBV4-1 and TRBJ2-1; TRBD2 agrees at 7 bases. Germline CDR1 reads MGHRA; CDR2 reads YSYEKL. The CDR3 has 17 amino acids. V lost 3 bases to trimming and J lost 4 bases; unmatched junction nucleotides: 12. The CDR3 sequence: CASSQALLAEPYNEQFF. CDR3 sequence (DNA): TGCGCCAGCAGCCAGGCTCTGCTAGCGGAGCCATACAATGAGCAGTTCTTC.

This chain links TRBV15 with TRBJ2-5; TRBD2 might be the D (7 bases). CDR3 length equals 19 residues. The V gene lost 2 bases and the J gene lost 3 bases, with 25 bases spanning the gap. Germline V gives CDR1 LNHNV, CDR2 YYDKDF (reference sequence). This CDR3 reads CATSRIGLYGGQSEETQYF. CDR3 DNA: TGTGCCACCAGCAGAATAGGTCTCTACGGGGGGCAGAGTGAAGAGACCCAGTACTTC.

This chain uses TRBV5-1 with TRBJ2-7; 8 bases agree with TRBD2. Losses at the gene ends were 1 base for V and 0 bases for J; bases not matched to a gene: 6. This CDR3 has 16 residues. Per germline, CDR1 SGHRS and CDR2 YFSETQ. The CDR3 here is CASSLRSGGSSYEQYF. CDR3 DNA sequence: TGCGCCAGCAGCTTGAGGAGCGGGGGTTCCTCCTACGAGCAGTACTTC.

The J gene is TRBJ1-1, the V gene TRBV5-1, with D unresolved. The CDR3 loop spans 14 amino acids. Per the germline V gene, CDR1 is SGHRS and CDR2 is YFSETQ. Trimming left V 5 bases short and J 2 bases short, with 13 bases between. The CDR3 region has the DNA TGCGCCAGCAGAATGGAGGGCGCTAACACTGAAGCTTTCTTT. Translation: CASRMEGANTEAFF.

V usage is TRBV29-1 and J usage is TRBJ1-2; unclear D gene. This CDR3 is 11 amino acids long. Trimming removed 5 bases from V and 7 bases from J, with 11 bases in between. CDR1 is SQVTM, CDR2 ANQGSEA, per germline. DNA of the CDR3: TGCAGCGTTTTCGGGAGACTTGGCTACACCTTC. Translation gives CSVFGRLGYTF.

The V call is TRBV12-3 or TRBV12-4, the J call TRBJ2-1; TRBD2 is a possible D gene (6 bases). The CDR3 is 13 residues long. Deletions cut 6 bases from V and 5 bases from J, with 11 bases between. CDR3 sequence reads: CASSHTSNNEQFF. DNA for the CDR3: TGTGCCAGCAGCCATACTAGCAACAATGAGCAGTTCTTC.

This clonotype was observed many times. V is TRBV6-1 and J is TRBJ2-5; the D gene is possibly TRBD2 (5 bases). Deletions cut 6 bases from V and 3 bases from J, with 11 bases between. This CDR3 has 13 amino acids. The germline V gene has CDR1 MNHNS and CDR2 SASEGT. The CDR3 loop is CASSPSAEETQYF. In nucleotides, the CDR3 is TGTGCCAGCAGCCCATCAGCGGAAGAGACCCAGTACTTC.

As regards this clonotype: One junction end does not reproduce the germline sequence, and a read error may be involved. The chain is built from TRBV7-2 and TRBJ2-5; 10 nucleotides agree with TRBD1. Per germline, CDR1 SGHTA and CDR2 FQGNSA. This CDR3 is 16 amino acids long. The CDR3 region is CASSLTGTGDQEAQYF. CDR3 nucleotide sequence: TGTGCCAGCAGCTTAACCGGGACAGGGGACCAAGAGGCCCAGTACTTC.

The CDR3 spells CASSLSTGGNGYTF. The CDR3 DNA reads as TGTGCCAGCAGTTTATCGACAGGGGGAAATGGCTACACCTTC. J is TRBJ1-2 and V is TRBV12-3 or TRBV12-4, with 9 bases fitting TRBD1. This CDR3 contains 14 residues. J was trimmed by 6 bases and V by 2 bases; bases with no gene match: 4.

V is TRBV13 and J is TRBJ2-3; D is perhaps TRBD2 (6 bases). The CDR3 contains 16 residues. Germline assignment: CDR1 PRHDT and CDR2 FYEKMQ (reference sequence). V lost 2 bases to trimming and J lost 5 bases, with 17 bases between them. The CDR3 nucleotides read TGTGCCAGCAGCTTAAGGAGGGAGTGGATTGTAGATACGCAGTATTTT. It translates to CASSLRREWIVDTQYF.

V usage is TRBV18 and J usage is TRBJ2-4; 11 bases fit TRBD2. The end of the DNA fits TRBJ2-7 better, so the J call may be wrong. Looked up from germline, CDR1 is KGHSH and CDR2 is LQKENI. The CDR3 is 17 residues long. As DNA, the CDR3 is TGTGCCAGCTCCCGACGGGGGACTAGCGGAGGGAACTACGAGCAGTACTTC. It is translated as CASSRRGTSGGNYEQYF.

This CDR3 reads CASRNYGYTF. Here the CDR3 DNA reads TGTGCCAGCAGGAACTATGGCTACACCTTC. The chain couples TRBV6-1 to TRBJ1-2; D ambiguous. V lost 6 bases, J lost 2 bases, and 1 base lay in between. Germline loops: CDR1 MNHNS, CDR2 SASEGT. The CDR3 contains 10 residues.

This clonotype is a singleton in its sample. The junction shows a germline mismatch at one end, possibly a read error. The V gene is TRBV29-1, the J gene TRBJ2-4, with TRBD2 as a possible D gene (7 bases). Germline V CDR1 and CDR2: SQVTM, ANQGSEA. The CDR3 runs 14 residues. The CDR3 spells CGVEDNREGNIQYF. The CDR3 DNA follows: TGCGGCGTTGAAGACAACAGGGAGGGAAACATTCAGTACTTC.

In this sample, this clonotype turned up once. CDR3 region: CSEIAGGSSYNEQFF. The DNA for the CDR3 is TGCAGCGAAATAGCGGGGGGGAGCTCCTACAATGAGCAGTTCTTC. This chain connects TRBV29-1 to TRBJ2-1, with 11 bases that match TRBD2. The trim removed 7 bases at V and 0 bases at J, leaving 5 bases unmatched. Germline V gene data show CDR1 as SQVTM and CDR2 as ANQGSEA. The CDR3 covers 15 residues.

V is TRBV29-1 and J is TRBJ2-5, with 12 bases identical to TRBD1. The CDR3 extends over 16 amino acids. The junction had 11 bases not matched to a gene; V was cut back by 4 bases and J by 5 bases. In germline, CDR1 is SQVTM, CDR2 ANQGSEA. This CDR3 is CSVARHGTGGKETQYF. Here the CDR3 DNA reads TGCAGCGTTGCCCGGCATGGGACAGGGGGCAAGGAGACCCAGTACTTC.

This clonotype was detected a few times. V usage is TRBV10-3 and J usage is TRBJ1-1, with TRBD1 identical over 7 bases. The CDR3 contains 13 residues. V trimming: 4 bases; J trimming: 2 bases; junction bases outside the gene matches: 1. In germline, CDR1 is ENHRY, CDR2 SYGVKD. CDR3 region: CAISGTGNTEAFF. The CDR3 DNA sequence: TGTGCCATCAGTGGGACAGGTAACACTGAAGCTTTCTTT.

This clonotype turned up a few times. The rearrangement links TRBV6-5 to TRBJ1-4; 8 nucleotides line up with TRBD1. The ends lost 6 bases at V and 6 bases at J; junction bases unmatched: 9. Germline V gene lookup returns CDR1 MNHEY and CDR2 SVGAGI. The CDR3 is 15 residues long. CDR3 sequence reads: CASRYTGGNHEKLFF. The CDR3 DNA is TGTGCCAGCAGGTACACAGGGGGAAATCATGAAAAACTGTTTTTT.

The chain joins TRBV4-1 to TRBJ2-3, with TRBD2 identical over 10 bases. The germline V gene has CDR1 MGHRA and CDR2 YSYEKL. Germline trimming cut 0 bases from V and 5 bases from J; bases unmatched to any gene: 5. The CDR3 is made up of 16 amino acids. CDR3 in DNA: TGCGCCAGCAGCCAAGATGTAGCGGGAGGAGGAGATACGCAGTATTTT. This encodes CASSQDVAGGGDTQYF.

V and J are TRBV12-3 or TRBV12-4 and TRBJ1-2; D gene uncertain. The CDR3 length is 11 residues. V was pared by 3 bases and J by 6 bases, with 5 bases between. The CDR3 nucleotides read TGTGCCAGCAGTTTTGGGGATGGCTACACCTTC. Its protein product is CASSFGDGYTF.

This clonotype was counted between two and nine times. This rearrangement joins TRBV7-9 to TRBJ2-3; D ambiguous. The CDR3 has 14 amino acids. Trimming removed 5 bases from V and 6 bases from J, with 15 bases in between. The V gene's germline CDR1 is SEHNR and CDR2 FQNEAQ (reference sequence). CDR3 sequence: CASSPRPVEDTQYF. The CDR3 DNA reads TGTGCCAGCAGCCCCCGCCCCGTGGAGGATACGCAGTATTTT.